These T cell receptor beta chains were read from a single sample in a study of T cell responses to AZD1222 COVID-19 vaccine. Data came from immunoSEQ multiplex PCR; TCRdb stores just in-frame clones and leaves some out. Among about 120,000 clones listed, roughly 89% were seen once. The specimen comprised peripheral blood, sampled on day 0 of AZD1222 vaccination. These receptors were taken from an adult in good health. Each CDR3 is given with its conserved first and last residue. Fields, in order: D gene, J gene, V gene, clone size, CDR3 DNA, CDR3 protein. D genes are given only for firm matches. Only some rows state a clone size, as once, few, many or a class for expanded clones.

>.|TRBJ2-3|TRBV21-1|.
TGTGCCAGCAGCGAAAGCAATGGGACTAGATACCCAACAGATACGCAGTATTTT
CASSESNGTRYPTDTQYF
>.|TRBJ1-2|TRBV24-1|few
TGTGCCACCAGTGATGAATATGGCTACACCTTC
CATSDEYGYTF
>.|TRBJ1-2|TRBV2|.
TGTGCCAGAGAGGGACTAGCCTATGGCTACACCTTC
CAREGLAYGYTF
>.|TRBJ2-1|TRBV5-1|.
TGCGCCAGCAGCTTGGTTTCAAAAGCTAGCTGGTCTCAGCACAATGAGCAGTTCTTC
CASSLVSKASWSQHNEQFF
>.|TRBJ2-1|TRBV3-1/TRBV3-2|.
TGTGCCAGCAGCCTCAACGCAGGAGGCTACAATGAGCAGTTCTTC
CASSLNAGGYNEQFF
>.|TRBJ1-2|TRBV7-2|.
TGTGCCAGCAGCTTAGCGCTCGTTAGGGGCCTGTGGGGCTACACCTTC
CASSLALVRGLWGYTF
>TRBD1|TRBJ1-6|TRBV14|.
TGTGCCAGCAGCCCGACAGGGGGCTCCTATAATTCACCCCTCCACTTT
CASSPTGGSYNSPLHF
>.|TRBJ1-1|TRBV19|.
TGTGCCAGTAGTATAGATCTGCGAACGAACACTGAAGCTTTCTTT
CASSIDLRTNTEAFF
>.|TRBJ1-2|TRBV18|.
TGTGCCAGCTCACGACAGCCAGACCTCGCGGGGGGCTACACCTTC
CASSRQPDLAGGYTF
>.|TRBJ2-3|TRBV25-1|.
TGTGCCAGCAGTGAATTCTCGGGGAATGCAGATACGCAGTATTTT
CASSEFSGNADTQYF
>TRBD2|TRBJ2-2|TRBV5-1|.
TGCGCCAGCAGCTTGGCAAGCGGGGGGCAGATCGGGGAGCTGTTTTTT
CASSLASGGQIGELFF
>.|TRBJ2-7|TRBV4-1|.
TGCGCCAGCAGCCAAACCCCGGACAGAGCGGGCGAGCAGTACTTC
CASSQTPDRAGEQYF
>.|TRBJ1-3|TRBV19|.
TGTGCCACCGACAGCTCTGGAAACACCATATATTTT
CATDSSGNTIYF
>TRBD1|TRBJ1-2|TRBV3-1/TRBV3-2|.
TGTGCCAGCAGCCATGTTGGAGGGACAGCTTCAATTGGCTACACCTTC
CASSHVGGTASIGYTF
>TRBD1|TRBJ1-2|TRBV3-1/TRBV3-2|.
TGTGCCAGCAGCCAACCGGGACAGGGGGGCGGGGGCTACACCTTC
CASSQPGQGGGGYTF
>.|TRBJ1-6|TRBV21-1|.
TGTGCCAGCAGCAATTCACCCCTCCACTTT
CASSNSPLHF
>.|TRBJ2-5|TRBV4-1|.
TGCGCCAGCAGCCAAGCCCCCGGGGGCCCCGAGACCCAGTACTTC
CASSQAPGGPETQYF
>.|TRBJ1-2|TRBV5-1|.
TGCGCCAGCAGCTTGGGGACGATAGCGGGGGGCTATGGCTACACCTTC
CASSLGTIAGGYGYTF